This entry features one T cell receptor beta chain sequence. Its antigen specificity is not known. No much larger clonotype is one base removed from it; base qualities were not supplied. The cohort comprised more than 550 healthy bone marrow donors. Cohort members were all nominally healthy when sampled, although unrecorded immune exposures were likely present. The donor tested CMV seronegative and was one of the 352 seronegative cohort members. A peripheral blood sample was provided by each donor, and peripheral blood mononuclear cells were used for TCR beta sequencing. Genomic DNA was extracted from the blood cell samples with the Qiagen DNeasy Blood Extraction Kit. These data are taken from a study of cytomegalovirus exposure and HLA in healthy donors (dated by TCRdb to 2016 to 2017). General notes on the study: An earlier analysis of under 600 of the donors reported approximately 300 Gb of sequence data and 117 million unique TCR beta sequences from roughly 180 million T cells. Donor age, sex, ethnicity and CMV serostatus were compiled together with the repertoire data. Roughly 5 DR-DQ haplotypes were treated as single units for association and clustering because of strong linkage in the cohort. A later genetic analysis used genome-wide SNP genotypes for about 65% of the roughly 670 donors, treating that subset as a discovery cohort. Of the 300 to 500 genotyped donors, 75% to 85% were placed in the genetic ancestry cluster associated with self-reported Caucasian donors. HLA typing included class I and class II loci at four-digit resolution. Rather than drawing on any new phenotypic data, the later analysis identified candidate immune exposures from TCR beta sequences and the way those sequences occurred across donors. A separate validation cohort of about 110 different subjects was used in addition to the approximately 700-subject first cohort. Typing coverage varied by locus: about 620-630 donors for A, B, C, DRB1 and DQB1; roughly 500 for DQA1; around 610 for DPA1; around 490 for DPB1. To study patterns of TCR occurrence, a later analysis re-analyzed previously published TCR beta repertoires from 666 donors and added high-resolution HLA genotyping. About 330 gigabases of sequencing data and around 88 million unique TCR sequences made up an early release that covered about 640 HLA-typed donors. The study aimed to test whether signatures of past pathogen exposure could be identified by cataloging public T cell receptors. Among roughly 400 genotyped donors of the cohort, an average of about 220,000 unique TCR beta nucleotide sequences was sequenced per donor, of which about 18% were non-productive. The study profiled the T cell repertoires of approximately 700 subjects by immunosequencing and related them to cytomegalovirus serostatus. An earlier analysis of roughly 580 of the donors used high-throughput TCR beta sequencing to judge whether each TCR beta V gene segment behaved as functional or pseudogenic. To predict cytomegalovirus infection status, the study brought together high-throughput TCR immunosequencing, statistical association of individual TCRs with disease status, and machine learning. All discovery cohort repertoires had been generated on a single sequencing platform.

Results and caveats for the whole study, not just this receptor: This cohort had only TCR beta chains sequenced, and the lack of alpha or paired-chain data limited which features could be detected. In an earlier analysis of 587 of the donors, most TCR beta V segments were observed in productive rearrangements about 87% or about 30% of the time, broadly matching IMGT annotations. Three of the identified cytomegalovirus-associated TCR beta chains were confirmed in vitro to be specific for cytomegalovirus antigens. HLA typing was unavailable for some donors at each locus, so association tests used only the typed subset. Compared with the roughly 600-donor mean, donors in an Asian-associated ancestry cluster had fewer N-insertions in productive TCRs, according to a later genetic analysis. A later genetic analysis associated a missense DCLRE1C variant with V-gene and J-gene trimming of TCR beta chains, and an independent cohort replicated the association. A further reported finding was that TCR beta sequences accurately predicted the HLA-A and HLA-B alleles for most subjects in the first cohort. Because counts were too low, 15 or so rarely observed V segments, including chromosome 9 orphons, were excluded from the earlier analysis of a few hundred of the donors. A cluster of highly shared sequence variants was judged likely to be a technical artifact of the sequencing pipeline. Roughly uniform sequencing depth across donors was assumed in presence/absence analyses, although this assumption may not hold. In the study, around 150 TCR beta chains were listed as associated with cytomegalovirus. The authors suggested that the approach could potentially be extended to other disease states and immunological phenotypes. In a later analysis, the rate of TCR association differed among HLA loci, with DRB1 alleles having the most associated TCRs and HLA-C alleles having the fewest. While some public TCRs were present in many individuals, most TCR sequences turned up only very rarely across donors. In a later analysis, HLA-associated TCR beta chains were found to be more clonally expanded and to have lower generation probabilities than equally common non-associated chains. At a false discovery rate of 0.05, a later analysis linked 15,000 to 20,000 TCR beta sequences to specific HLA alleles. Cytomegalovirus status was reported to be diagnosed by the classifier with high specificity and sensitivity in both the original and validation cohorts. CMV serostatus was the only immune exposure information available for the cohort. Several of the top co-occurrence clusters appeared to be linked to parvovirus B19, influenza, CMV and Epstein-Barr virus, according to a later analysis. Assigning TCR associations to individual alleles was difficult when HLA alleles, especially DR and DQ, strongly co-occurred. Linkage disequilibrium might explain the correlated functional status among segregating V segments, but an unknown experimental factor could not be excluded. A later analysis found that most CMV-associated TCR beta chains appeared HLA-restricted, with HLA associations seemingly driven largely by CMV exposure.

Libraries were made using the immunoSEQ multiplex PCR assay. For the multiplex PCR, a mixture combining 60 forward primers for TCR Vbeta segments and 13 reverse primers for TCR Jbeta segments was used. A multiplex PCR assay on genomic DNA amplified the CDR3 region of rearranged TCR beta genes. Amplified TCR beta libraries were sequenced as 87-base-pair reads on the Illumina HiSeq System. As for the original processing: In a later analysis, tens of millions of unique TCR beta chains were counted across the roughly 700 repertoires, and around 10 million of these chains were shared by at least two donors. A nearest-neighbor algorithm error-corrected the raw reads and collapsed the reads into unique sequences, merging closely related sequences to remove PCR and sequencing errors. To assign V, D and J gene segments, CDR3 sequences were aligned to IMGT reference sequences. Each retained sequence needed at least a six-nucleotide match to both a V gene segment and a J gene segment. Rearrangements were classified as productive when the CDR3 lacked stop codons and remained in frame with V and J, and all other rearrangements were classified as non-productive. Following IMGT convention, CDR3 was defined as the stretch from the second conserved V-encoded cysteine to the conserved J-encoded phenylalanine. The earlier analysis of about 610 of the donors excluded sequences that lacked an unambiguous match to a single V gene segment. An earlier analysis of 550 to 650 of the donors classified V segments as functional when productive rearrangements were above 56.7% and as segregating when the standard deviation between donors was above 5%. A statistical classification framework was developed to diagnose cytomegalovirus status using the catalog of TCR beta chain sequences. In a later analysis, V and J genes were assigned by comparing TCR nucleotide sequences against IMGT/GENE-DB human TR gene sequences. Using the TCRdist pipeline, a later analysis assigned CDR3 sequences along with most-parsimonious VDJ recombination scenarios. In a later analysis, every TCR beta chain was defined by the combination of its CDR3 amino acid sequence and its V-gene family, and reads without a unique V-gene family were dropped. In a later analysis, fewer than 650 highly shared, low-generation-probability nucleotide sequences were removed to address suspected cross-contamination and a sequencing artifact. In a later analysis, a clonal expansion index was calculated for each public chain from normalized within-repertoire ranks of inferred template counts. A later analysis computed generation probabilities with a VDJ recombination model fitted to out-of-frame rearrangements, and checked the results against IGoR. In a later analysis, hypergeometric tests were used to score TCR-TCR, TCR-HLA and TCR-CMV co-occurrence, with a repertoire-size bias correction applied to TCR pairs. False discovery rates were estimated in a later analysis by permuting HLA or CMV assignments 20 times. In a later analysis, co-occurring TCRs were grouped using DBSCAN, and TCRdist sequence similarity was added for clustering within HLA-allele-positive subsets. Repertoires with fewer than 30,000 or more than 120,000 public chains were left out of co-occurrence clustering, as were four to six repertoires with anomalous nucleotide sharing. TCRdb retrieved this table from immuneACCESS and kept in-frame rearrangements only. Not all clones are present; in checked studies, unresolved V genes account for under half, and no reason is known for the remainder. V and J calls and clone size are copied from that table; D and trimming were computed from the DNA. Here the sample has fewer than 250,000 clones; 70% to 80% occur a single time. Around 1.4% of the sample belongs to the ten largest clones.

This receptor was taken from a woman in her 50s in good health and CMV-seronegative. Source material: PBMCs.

The CDR3 region has the sequence CASRKGAGVNTEAFF. The nucleotide sequence reads as follows: TGTGCCAGCAGGAAGGGGGCTGGGGTGAACACTGAAGCTTTCTTT. The V and J genes are TRBV9 and TRBJ1-1; the central 7 bases match TRBD1. Here V drops 5 bases and J drops 0 bases, and the junction holds 7 bases not matched to any gene. Including cysteine and phenylalanine, the CDR3 has 15 amino acids. Of the read, only the CDR3 DNA is kept; its 45 bases are in frame from base 1. The germline V gene specifies SGDLS as CDR1 and YYNGEE as CDR2.